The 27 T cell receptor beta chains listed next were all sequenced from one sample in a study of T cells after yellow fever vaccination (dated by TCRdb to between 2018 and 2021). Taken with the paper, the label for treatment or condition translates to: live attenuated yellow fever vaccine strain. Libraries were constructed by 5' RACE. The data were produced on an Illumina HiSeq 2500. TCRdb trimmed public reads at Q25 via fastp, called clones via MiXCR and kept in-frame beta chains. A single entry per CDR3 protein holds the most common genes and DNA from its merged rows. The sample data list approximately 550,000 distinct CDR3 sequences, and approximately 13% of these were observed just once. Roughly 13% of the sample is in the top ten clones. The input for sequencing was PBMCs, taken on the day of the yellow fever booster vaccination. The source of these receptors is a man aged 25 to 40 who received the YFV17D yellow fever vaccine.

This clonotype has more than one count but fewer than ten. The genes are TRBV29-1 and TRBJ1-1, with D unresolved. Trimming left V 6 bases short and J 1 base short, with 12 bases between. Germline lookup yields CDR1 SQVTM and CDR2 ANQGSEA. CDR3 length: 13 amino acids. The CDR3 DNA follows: TGCAGCGTCGAATCCGCGTGGAACACTGAAGCTTTCTTT. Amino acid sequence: CSVESAWNTEAFF.

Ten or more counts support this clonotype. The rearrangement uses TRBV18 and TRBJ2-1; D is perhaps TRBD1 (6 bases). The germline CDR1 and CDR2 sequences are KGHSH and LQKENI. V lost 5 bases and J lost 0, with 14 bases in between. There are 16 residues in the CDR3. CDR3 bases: TGTGCCAGCTCAGGACAGTACGGGGACTCCTACAATGAGCAGTTCTTC. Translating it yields CASSGQYGDSYNEQFF.

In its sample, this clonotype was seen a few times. This chain's CDR3 is CSARGGSSYNSPLHF. The CDR3 DNA reads as TGCAGTGCTAGAGGCGGGAGCTCCTATAATTCACCCCTCCACTTT. The V call is TRBV20-1, the J call TRBJ1-6; D is unresolved. CDR3 length: 15 residues. The V and J ends lost 1 base and 0 bases respectively, with 7 bases between them. The germline V gene encodes CDR1 DFQATT and CDR2 SNEGSKA (reference sequence).

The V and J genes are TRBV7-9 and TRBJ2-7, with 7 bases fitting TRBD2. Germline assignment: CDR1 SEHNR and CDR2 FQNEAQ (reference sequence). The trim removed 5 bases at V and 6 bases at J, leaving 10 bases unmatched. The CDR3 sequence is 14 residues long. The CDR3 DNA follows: TGTGCCAGCAGCGCCGGGGGGTCCTTGATCGAGCAGTACTTC. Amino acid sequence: CASSAGGSLIEQYF.

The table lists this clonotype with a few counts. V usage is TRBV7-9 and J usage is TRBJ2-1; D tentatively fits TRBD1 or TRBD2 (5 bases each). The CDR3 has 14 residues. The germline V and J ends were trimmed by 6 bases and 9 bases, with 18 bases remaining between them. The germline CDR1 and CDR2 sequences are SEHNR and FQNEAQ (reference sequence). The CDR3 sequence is CASRNEGSRGEQFF. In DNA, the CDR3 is TGTGCCAGCAGAAATGAGGGGAGTAGGGGTGAGCAGTTCTTC.

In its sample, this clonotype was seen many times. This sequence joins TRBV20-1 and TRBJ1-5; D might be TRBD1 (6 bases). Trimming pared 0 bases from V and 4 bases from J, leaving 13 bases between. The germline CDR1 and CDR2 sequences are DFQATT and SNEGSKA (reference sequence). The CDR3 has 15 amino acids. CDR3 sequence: CSARDIQGRNQPQHF. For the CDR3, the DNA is TGCAGTGCTAGAGATATACAGGGAAGGAATCAGCCCCAGCATTTT.

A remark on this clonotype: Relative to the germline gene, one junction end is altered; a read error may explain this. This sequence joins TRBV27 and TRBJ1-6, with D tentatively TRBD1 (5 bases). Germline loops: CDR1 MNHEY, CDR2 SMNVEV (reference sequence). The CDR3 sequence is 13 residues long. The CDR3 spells CASTLGARSPLHF. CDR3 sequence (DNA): TGTGCCAGCACTTTAGGGGCCAGATCACCCCTCCACTTT.

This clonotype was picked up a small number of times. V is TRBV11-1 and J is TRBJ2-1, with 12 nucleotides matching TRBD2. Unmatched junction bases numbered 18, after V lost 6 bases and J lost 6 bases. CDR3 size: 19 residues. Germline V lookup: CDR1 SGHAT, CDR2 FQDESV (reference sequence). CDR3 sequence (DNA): TGTGCCAGCAGTCCGAAGGGACTAGCGGGCACTTTGGGGGTCAATGAGCAGTTCTTC. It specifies CASSPKGLAGTLGVNEQFF.

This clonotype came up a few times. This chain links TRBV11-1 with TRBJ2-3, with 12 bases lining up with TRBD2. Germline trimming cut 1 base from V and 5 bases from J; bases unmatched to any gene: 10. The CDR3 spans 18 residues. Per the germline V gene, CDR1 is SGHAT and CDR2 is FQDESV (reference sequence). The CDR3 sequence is CASSLGLAGVYLLDTQYF. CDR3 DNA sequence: TGTGCCAGCAGCTTAGGACTAGCGGGAGTGTATCTCCTAGATACGCAGTATTTT.

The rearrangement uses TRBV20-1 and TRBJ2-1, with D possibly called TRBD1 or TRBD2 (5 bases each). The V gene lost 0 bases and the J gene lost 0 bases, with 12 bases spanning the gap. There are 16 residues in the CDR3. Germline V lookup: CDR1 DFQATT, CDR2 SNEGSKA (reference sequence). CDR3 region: CSARDPGPISYNEQFF. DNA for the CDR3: TGCAGTGCTAGAGATCCGGGACCCATCTCCTACAATGAGCAGTTCTTC.

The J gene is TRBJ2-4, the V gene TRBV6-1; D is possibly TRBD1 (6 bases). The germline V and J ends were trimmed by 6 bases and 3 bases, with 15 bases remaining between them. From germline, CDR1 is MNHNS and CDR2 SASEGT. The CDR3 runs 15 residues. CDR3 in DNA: TGTGCCAGCAGCTTCACAGGGTCCGTCAAAAACATTCAGTACTTC. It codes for CASSFTGSVKNIQYF.

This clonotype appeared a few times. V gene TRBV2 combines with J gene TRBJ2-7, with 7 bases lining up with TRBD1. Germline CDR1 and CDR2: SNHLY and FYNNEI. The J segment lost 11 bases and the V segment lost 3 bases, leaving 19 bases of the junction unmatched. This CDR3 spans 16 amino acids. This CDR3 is CASSERSVVYDRAEYF. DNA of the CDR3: TGTGCCAGCAGTGAGCGGTCTGTAGTTTACGACAGGGCGGAGTACTTC.

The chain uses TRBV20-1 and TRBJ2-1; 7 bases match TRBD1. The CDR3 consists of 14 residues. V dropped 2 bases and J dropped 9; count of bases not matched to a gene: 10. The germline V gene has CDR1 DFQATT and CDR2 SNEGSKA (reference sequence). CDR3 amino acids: CSARRGQQVLEQFF. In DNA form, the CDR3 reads TGCAGTGCTAGAAGGGGACAGCAGGTCCTTGAGCAGTTCTTC.

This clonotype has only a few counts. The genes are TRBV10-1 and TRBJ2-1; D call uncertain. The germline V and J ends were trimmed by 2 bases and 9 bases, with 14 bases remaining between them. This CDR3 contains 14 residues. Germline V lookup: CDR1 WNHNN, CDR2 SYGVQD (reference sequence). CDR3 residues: CASSENQKFSEQFF. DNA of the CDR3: TGCGCCAGCAGTGAGAACCAAAAGTTTTCTGAGCAGTTCTTC.

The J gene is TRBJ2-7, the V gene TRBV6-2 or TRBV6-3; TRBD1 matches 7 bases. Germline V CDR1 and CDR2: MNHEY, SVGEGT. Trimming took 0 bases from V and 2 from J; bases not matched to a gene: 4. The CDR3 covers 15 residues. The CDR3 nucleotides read TGTGCCAGCAGTTACTCCGGGACAGTAGCCTACGAGCAGTACTTC. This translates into CASSYSGTVAYEQYF.

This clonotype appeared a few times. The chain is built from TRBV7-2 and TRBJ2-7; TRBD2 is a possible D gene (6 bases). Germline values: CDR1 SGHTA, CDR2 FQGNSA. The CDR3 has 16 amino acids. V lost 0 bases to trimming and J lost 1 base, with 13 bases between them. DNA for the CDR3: TGTGCCAGCAGCTTAGCGCAGAGGGGACTTTCCTACGAGCAGTACTTC. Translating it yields CASSLAQRGLSYEQYF.

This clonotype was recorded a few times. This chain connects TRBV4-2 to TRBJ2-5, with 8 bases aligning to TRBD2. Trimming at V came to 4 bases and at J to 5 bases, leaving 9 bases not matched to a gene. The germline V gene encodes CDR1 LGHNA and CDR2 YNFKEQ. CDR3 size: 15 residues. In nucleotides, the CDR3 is TGTGCCAGCAGCCCAGCGGGAGTCGGGGGGGAGACCCAGTACTTC. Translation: CASSPAGVGGETQYF.

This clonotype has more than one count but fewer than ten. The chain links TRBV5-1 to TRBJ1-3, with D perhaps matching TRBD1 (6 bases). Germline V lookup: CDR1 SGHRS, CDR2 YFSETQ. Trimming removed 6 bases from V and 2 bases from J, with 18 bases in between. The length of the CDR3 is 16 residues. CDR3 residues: CASTEGHFLAGNTIYF. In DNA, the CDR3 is TGCGCCAGCACTGAGGGACACTTCCTCGCTGGAAACACCATATATTTT.

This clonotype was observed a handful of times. CDR3 amino acids: CASSPPKGWNEQYF. As DNA, the CDR3 is TGTGCCAGCTCACCACCGAAGGGCTGGAACGAGCAGTACTTC. The chain links TRBV18 to TRBJ2-7, with D unclear. The CDR3 runs 14 residues. V lost 0 bases and J lost 5, with 11 bases in between. The germline gives CDR1 KGHSH, CDR2 LQKENI.

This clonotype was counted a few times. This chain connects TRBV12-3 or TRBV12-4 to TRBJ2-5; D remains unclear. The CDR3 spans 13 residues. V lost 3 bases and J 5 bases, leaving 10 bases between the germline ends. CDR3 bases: TGTGCCAGCAGTTTCCTAGAATCTGAGACCCAGTACTTC. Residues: CASSFLESETQYF.

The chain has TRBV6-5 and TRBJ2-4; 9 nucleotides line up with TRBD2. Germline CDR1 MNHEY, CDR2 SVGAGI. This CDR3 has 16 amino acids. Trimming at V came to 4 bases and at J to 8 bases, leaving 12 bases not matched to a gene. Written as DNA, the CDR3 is TGTGCCAGCAGTTCCCGGTTAGCGGGAGATCGGGACATTCAGTACTTC. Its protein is CASSSRLAGDRDIQYF.

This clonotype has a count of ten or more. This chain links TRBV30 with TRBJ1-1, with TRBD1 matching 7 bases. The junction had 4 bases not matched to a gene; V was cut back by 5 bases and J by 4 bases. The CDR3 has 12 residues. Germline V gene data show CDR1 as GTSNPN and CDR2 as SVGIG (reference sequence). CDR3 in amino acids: CAWQGQATEAFF. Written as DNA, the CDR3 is TGTGCCTGGCAAGGACAGGCCACTGAAGCTTTCTTT.

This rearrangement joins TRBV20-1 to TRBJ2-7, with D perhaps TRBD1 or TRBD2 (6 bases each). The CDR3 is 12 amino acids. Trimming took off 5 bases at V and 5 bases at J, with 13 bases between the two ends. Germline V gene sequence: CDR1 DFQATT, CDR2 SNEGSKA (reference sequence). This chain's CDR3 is CSARGTLDEQYF. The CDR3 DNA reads TGCAGTGCTCGCGGGACACTCGACGAGCAGTACTTC.

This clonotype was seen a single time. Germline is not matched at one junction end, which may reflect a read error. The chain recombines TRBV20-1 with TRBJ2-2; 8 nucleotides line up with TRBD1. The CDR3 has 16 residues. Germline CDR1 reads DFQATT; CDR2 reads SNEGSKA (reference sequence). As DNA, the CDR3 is TGCTGTGCCTCCAGGGGGCCAGCCTCGAACACCGGGGAGCTGTTTTTT. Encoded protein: CCASRGPASNTGELFF.

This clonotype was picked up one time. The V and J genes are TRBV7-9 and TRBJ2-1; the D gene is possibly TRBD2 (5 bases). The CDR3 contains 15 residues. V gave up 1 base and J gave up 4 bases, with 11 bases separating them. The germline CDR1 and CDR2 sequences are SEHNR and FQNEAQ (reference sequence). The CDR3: CASSLVGGLYNEQFF. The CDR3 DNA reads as TGTGCCAGCAGCTTAGTGGGCGGGCTATACAATGAGCAGTTCTTC. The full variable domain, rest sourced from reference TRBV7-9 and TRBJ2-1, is DTGVSQNPRHKITKRGQNVTFRCDPISEHNRLYWYRQTLGQGPEFLTYFQNEAQLEKSRLLSDRFSAERPKGSFSTLEIQRTEQGDSAMYLCASSLVGGLYNEQFFGPGTRLTVL.

The CDR3 DNA is TGCAGTGCCACCCGGGCCCCTGCCGCCGAGCAGTACTTC. Amino acid sequence: CSATRAPAAEQYF. The chain combines TRBV20-1 with TRBJ2-7; D is uncertain. The CDR3 runs to 13 residues. CDR1 and CDR2 (germline): DFQATT, SNEGSKA (reference sequence). V was pared by 6 bases and J by 6 bases, with 18 bases between.

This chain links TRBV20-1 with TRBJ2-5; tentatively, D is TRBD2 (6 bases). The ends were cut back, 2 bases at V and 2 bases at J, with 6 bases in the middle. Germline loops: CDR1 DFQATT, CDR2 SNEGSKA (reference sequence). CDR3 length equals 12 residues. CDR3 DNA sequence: TGCAGTGCTAGACTAGCGCAAGAGACCCAGTACTTC. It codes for CSARLAQETQYF.